This T cell receptor beta chain was captured by sequencing in a study of CD8 T cells in Susac syndrome. Random hexamers were used to reverse transcribe an amount of about 0.45 to 1 ug RNA. The TCR beta CDR3 was amplified by immunoSEQ multiplex PCR across 54 Vbeta, 13 Jbeta. TCRdb reprocessed the immunoSEQ multiplex PCR reads via MiXCR and lists one record per CDR3 protein. The sample shows approximately 200,000 distinct CDR3 sequences, roughly 96% of them seen only once. This clonotype has a single count. CDR3 length equals 15 residues. V was shortened by 0 bases and J by 5 bases, with 14 bases between the two germline ends. Per germline, CDR1 DFQATT and CDR2 SNEGSKA (reference sequence).

This sequence originates from a human donor with multiple sclerosis. The sequenced sample consisted of CD4+ T cells from PBMCs. The V gene is TRBV20-1, the J gene TRBJ2-1, with D possibly being TRBD2 (6 bases). The CDR3 region is CSARDPRGGDNEQFF. CDR3 in DNA: TGCAGTGCTAGAGATCCCCGCGGAGGGGACAATGAGCAGTTCTTC.